This TCR beta chain comes out of a study of regulatory T cells in long-lasting Graves disease. The study, taken as a whole, reports: Reduced TCR diversity was observed in persistent Graves' patients versus newly diagnosed patients.

This clonotype was seen at least ten times. What it binds is not known. V was shortened by 5 bases and J by 7 bases, with 17 bases between the two germline ends. The CDR3 extends over 14 amino acids. Looked up from germline, CDR1 is KGHSH and CDR2 is LQKENI. In building TCR beta libraries, iRepertoire HTBI primers were used together with Arm-PCR of CDR3 regions. TCRdb independently ran MiXCR on the multiplex PCR reads; one entry per CDR3 protein. Altogether about 360,000 distinct CDR3 sequences are present, around 15% being singletons, with the ten largest covering roughly a fifth. Time point defined: newly diagnosed GD, antithyroid drugs for less than 3 months. The TCR library was made from RNA that had been extracted from PBMCs in TRIzol. This same sample was also taken into another study, of T cells in Graves' hyperthyroidism and ophthalmopathy. That study adds: An initial round of RT-PCR targeting the TCR CDR3 relied on the HTBI primer set. Ophthalmopathy stood apart from stable hyperthyroidism in a 13 V-J model. Ophthalmopathy, which appeared later, was predicted by the model a median about 6.8 months before onset.

The material was peripheral blood mononuclear cells (PBMCs), obtained at new diagnosis, from a patient treated with antithyroid drugs. This clonotype was sampled from a woman aged 18 to 35 with Graves disease. V gene TRBV18 combines with J gene TRBJ1-2; TRBD1 is a possible D gene (6 bases). CDR3 nucleotides: TGTGCCAGCTCATCCCTCAGCAGGGGTAGTGGCTACACCTTC. Its protein product is CASSSLSRGSGYTF.